This T cell receptor beta chain originates from a study of CD8 T cells in ankylosing spondylitis. General study points: CD8+ cells made up the disease-linked clones, which were relatively rare in peripheral blood. Significantly higher representation of disease-linked clones was reported for matched ankylosing spondylitis synovial fluid. What seemed typical of ankylosing spondylitis blood was a TCR beta motif built from several highly homologous variants. Both synovial fluid and blood in reactive arthritis had previously been reported to carry some motif variants.

For TCR beta, libraries came from quantitative 5'-RACE with molecular barcodes. TCRdb reprocessed the 5' RACE reads with MiXCR, giving one entry per CDR3 protein. The repertoire includes about 800,000 distinct CDR3 sequences, roughly 10% of them detected once, and approximately 0.51% sits in the top ten. This clonotype was seen more than once but under ten times. Its cognate antigen is unknown. This TCR came from a male donor with ankylosing spondylitis. The sample consisted of blood, either unsorted or a sorted T cell fraction (not recorded which).

The chain's CDR3 is CASSLGYETQYF. DNA for the CDR3: TGTGCCAGCAGTTTAGGATATGAGACCCAGTACTTC. The V and J genes are TRBV28 and TRBJ2-5; D not resolved. Germline assignment: CDR1 MDHEN and CDR2 SYDVKM. Trimming stripped 2 bases from V and 5 bases from J, with 6 bases between. The CDR3 contains 12 residues.